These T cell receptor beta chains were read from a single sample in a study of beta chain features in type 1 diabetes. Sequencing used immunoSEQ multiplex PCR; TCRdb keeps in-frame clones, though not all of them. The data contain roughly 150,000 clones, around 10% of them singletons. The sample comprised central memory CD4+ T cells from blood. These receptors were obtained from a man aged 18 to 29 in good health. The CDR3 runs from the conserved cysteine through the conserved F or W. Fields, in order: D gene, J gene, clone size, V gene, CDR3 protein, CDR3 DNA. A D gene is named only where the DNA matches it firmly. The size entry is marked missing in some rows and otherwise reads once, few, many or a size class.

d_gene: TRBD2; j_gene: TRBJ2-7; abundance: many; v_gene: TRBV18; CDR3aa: CASSPPGGGSYEQYF; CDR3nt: TGTGCCAGCTCACCACCCGGCGGGGGAAGCTACGAGCAGTACTTC
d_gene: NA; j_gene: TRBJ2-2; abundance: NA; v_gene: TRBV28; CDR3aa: CASRGYTGELFF; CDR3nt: TGTGCCAGCAGAGGATACACCGGGGAGCTGTTTTTT
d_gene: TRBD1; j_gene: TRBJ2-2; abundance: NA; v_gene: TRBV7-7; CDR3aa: CASSKTGTGSGELFF; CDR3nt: TGTGCTAGCAGCAAAACCGGGACAGGGTCCGGGGAGCTGTTTTTT
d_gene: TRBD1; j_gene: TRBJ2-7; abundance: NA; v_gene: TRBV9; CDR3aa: CASSVRGVGTGRIEVYEQYF; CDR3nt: TGTGCCAGCAGCGTAAGGGGAGTTGGGACAGGGCGGATCGAGGTCTACGAGCAGTACTTC
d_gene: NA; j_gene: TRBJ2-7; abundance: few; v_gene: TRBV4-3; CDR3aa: CASSQEAHRNLGYEQYF; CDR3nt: TGCGCCAGCAGCCAAGAGGCCCACCGAAACCTGGGGTACGAGCAGTACTTC
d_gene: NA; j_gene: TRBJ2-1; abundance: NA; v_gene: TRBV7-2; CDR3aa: CASSLRNSYNEQFF; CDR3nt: TGTGCCAGCAGCCTCCGGAACTCCTACAATGAGCAGTTCTTC
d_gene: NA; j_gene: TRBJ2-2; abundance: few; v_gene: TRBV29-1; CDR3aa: CSVAPLPANTGELFF; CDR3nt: TGCAGCGTTGCCCCGCTTCCGGCGAACACCGGGGAGCTGTTTTTT
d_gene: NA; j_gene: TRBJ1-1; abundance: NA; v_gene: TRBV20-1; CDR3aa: CSASGNTEAFF; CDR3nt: TGCAGTGCTAGTGGTAACACTGAAGCTTTCTTT
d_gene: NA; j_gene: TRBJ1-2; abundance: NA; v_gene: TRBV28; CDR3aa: CATTVGVGNYGYTF; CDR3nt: TGTGCTACCACGGTCGGGGTCGGTAACTATGGCTACACCTTC
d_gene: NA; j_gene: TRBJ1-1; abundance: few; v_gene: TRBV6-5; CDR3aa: CASSSERGKAAEAFF; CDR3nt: TGTGCCAGCAGTTCCGAAAGGGGCAAGGCTGCTGAAGCTTTCTTT
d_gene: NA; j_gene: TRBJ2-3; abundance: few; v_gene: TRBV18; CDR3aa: CASSPPAKGINTQYF; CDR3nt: TGTGCCAGCTCACCACCGGCGAAGGGCATAAATACGCAGTATTTT
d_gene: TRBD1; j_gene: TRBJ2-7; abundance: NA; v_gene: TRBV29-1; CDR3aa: CSVDGSGQGNEQYF; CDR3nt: TGCAGCGTTGATGGCTCGGGACAGGGGAACGAGCAGTACTTC
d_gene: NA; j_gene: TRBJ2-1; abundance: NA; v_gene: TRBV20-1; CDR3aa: CSAFYSLGQFF; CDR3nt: TGCAGTGCCTTTTATTCCCTTGGGCAGTTCTTC
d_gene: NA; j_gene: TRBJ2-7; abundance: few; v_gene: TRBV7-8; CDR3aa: CASSLVAGRKRKVPYEQYF; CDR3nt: TGTGCCAGCAGCTTAGTCGCCGGCAGAAAGCGTAAGGTACCCTACGAGCAGTACTTC
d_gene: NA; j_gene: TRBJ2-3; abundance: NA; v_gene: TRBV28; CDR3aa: CASSSTKVRPTDTQYF; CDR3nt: TGTGCCAGCAGTTCCACTAAGGTTAGGCCCACAGATACGCAGTATTTT
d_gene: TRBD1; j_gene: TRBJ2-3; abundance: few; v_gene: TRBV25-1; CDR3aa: CASSENRGPSTDTQYF; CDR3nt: TGTGCCAGCAGTGAAAACAGGGGGCCTAGCACAGATACGCAGTATTTT
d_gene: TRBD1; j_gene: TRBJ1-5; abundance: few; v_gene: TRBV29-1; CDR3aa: CSVGSGQGSNQPQHF; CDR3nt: TGCAGCGTTGGTTCGGGACAGGGTAGCAATCAGCCCCAGCATTTT
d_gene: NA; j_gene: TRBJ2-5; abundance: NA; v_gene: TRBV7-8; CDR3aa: CASSPRETQYF; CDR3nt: TGTGCCAGCAGCCCAAGAGAGACCCAGTACTTC
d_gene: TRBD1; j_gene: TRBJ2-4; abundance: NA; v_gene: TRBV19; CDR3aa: CASTPRGQGKNIQYF; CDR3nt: TGTGCCAGTACCCCTCGGGGACAGGGTAAAAACATTCAGTACTTC
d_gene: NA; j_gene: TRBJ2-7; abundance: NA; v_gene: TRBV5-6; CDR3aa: CASSVYSYEQYF; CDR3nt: TGTGCCAGCAGCGTCTACTCCTACGAGCAGTACTTC
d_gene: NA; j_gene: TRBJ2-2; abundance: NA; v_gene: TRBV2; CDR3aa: CASSVRNTGELFF; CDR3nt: TGTGCCAGCAGTGTACGGAACACCGGGGAGCTGTTTTTT
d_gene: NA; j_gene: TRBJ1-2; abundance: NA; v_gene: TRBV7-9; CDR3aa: CASSLDGGSYGYTF; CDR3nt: TGTGCCAGCAGCCTAGACGGAGGATCGTATGGGTACACCTTC
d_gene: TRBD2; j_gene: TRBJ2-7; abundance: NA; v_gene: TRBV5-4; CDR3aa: CASSLEAGATSYEQYF; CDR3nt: TGTGCCAGCAGCTTGGAGGCGGGAGCCACCTCCTACGAGCAGTACTTC
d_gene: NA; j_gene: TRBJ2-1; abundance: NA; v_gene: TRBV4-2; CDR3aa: CASSQEPVGSYNEQFF; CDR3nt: TGTGCCAGCAGCCAAGAACCGGTCGGCTCCTACAATGAGCAGTTCTTC